The sequence of this T cell receptor beta chain was determined in a study of shared clonotypes between healthy human individuals. TCRdb's table, derived via immunoSEQ multiplex PCR, lists solely in-frame clones and lacks some. Of about 480,000 clones listed, almost 80% were seen once; the top ten hold approximately 12%. Germline CDR1 and CDR2: SGHDN and FVKESK. J gave up 7 bases and V 4 bases, and 8 bases lay outside the gene matches. The CDR3 has 15 amino acids. The V gene is TRBV14, the J gene TRBJ1-4; 8 positions agree with TRBD1. The sample consisted of PBMCs. The TCR comes from a woman in her forties in good health. Some clones in this sample may be carry-over from other donors' samples. The CDR3 protein is CASSRLDRAAEKLFF. In DNA form, the CDR3 reads TGTGCCAGCAGCCGGTTGGACAGGGCGGCTGAAAAACTGTTTTTT.